This T cell receptor (beta chain) was observed in a study of cytomegalovirus exposure and HLA in healthy donors. PCR primers comprised 60 Vbeta and 13 Jbeta primers. Sequencing was performed with immunoSEQ multiplex PCR; in TCRdb, only in-frame clones are kept and a portion is missing. The sample table includes some 110,000 clones. The germline CDR1 and CDR2 sequences are SGDLS and YYNGEE. The ends lost 0 bases at V and 2 bases at J; junction bases unmatched: 4. CDR3 length equals 16 residues. Sequenced material: PBMCs. The chain couples TRBV9 to TRBJ1-2; 10 bases fit TRBD1. This clonotype was obtained from a man younger than 40 in good health and CMV-seronegative. Written as DNA, the CDR3 is TGTGCCAGCAGCGTAGGAAGGGGACAGGGGAACTATGGCTACACCTTC. Amino acids: CASSVGRGQGNYGYTF.